The sequence of this TCR beta chain was determined in a study of T cell clonotyping in hematopoietic cell transplantation. Whole-study results and caveats: Few recipient clonotypes overlapped donors; over 95% were de novo at given depth. Cells were unsorted, so CD4 and CD8 contributions were not separated. Recipient TCR diversity dropped after transplant; expanded clonotypes rose from day 30 to 180.

The ends were cut back, 4 bases at V and 7 bases at J, with 13 bases in the middle. From germline, CDR1 is SGHAT and CDR2 FQNNGV. This CDR3 contains 13 residues. Here immunoSEQ multiplex PCR was the method, and the copy in TCRdb shows in-frame clones only, minus some. The sample consists of 35,000 to 45,000 clones, over 70% of them appearing once. On this clone itself: Its antigen remains unidentified.

What was sequenced was peripheral blood mononuclear cells. The rearrangement links TRBV11-2 to TRBJ2-5; tentative D call: TRBD2 (6 bases). The receptor comes from a woman in her forties in good health. Some clones in this sample may be carry-over from other donors' samples. The CDR3 DNA sequence: TGTGCCAGCAGCTGGGGACTGTTGGGGACCCAGTACTTC. This codes for CASSWGLLGTQYF.